This is a list of T cell receptor beta chains from one sample in a study of CD8+CD57+ T cells in acquired aplastic anemia. TCRdb reprocessed the reads via MiXCR and lists one record per CDR3 protein. The data show about 170,000 distinct CDR3 sequences, about three fifths seen once. Input material: sorted CD4+, CD8+, or CD8+CD57+ T cells (not recorded which) from PBMCs. These receptor sequences come from a human donor in good health. Both conserved end residues are part of each CDR3. A D gene is named only where the DNA matches it firmly. Size tells how often a clone was seen (once, few, many) or the class of an expanded clone, and some rows leave it out.

V: TRBV3-1
D: .
J: TRBJ1-5
size: few
length: 12
DNA: TGTGCCAGCAGCCAAGTTGGGCAGCCCCAGCATTTT
CDR3: CASSQVGQPQHF

V: TRBV9
D: .
J: TRBJ2-3
size: many
length: 14
DNA: TGTGCCAGCAGCGTCGGCTGGGCGCCAGATACGCAGTATTTT
CDR3: CASSVGWAPDTQYF

V: TRBV5-1
D: .
J: TRBJ1-1
size: .
length: 11
DNA: TGCGCCAGCAGCTTGGAAGGGGAAGCTTTCTTT
CDR3: CASSLEGEAFF

V: TRBV19
D: .
J: TRBJ2-7
size: many
length: 12
DNA: TGTGCCAGTAGTACGGGGACGCGGGAGCAGTACTTC
CDR3: CASSTGTREQYF

V: TRBV2
D: .
J: TRBJ1-2
size: few
length: 13
DNA: TGTGCCAGTGGCAGCTCGACAGAACGGGGCTACACCTTC
CDR3: CASGSSTERGYTF

V: TRBV20-1
D: .
J: TRBJ1-5
size: few
length: 16
DNA: TGCAGTGCTAAGGGGCCTCGGCGGGGGGATAGTCAGCCCCAGCATTTT
CDR3: CSAKGPRRGDSQPQHF

V: TRBV14
D: TRBD2
J: TRBJ2-7
size: many
length: 14
DNA: TGTGCCAGCAGCCAAGCCCTAGCGGGAGCCGAGCAGTACTTC
CDR3: CASSQALAGAEQYF

V: TRBV7-9
D: .
J: TRBJ2-7
size: .
length: 15
DNA: TGTGCCAGCAGCTTAGTTAGTATCGGGGCCTACGAGCAGTACTTC
CDR3: CASSLVSIGAYEQYF

V: TRBV20-1
D: TRBD1
J: TRBJ2-7
size: .
length: 14
DNA: TGCAGTGCTTCCCGGGACAGCCCTCGGTACGAGCAGTACTTC
CDR3: CSASRDSPRYEQYF

V: TRBV20-1
D: .
J: TRBJ2-5
size: once
length: 10
DNA: TGCAGTGCTACTAGGGGGGACCAGTACTTC
CDR3: CSATRGDQYF

V: TRBV15
D: .
J: TRBJ1-3
size: .
length: 16
DNA: TGTGCCACCAGCAGAGATCATCGGGGGAATGGAAACACCATATATTTT
CDR3: CATSRDHRGNGNTIYF

V: TRBV2
D: .
J: TRBJ2-5
size: .
length: 15
DNA: TGTGCCAGCAGGATAGGACAGAAAGGTCAAGAGACCCAGTACTTC
CDR3: CASRIGQKGQETQYF

V: TRBV27
D: .
J: TRBJ2-5
size: .
length: 15
DNA: TGTGCCAGCAGTTTATTTAGTCAGGGAGGCGAGACCCAGTACTTC
CDR3: CASSLFSQGGETQYF

V: TRBV5-8
D: TRBD1
J: TRBJ2-7
size: .
length: 16
DNA: TGTGCCAGCAAGATTCTAGACGGGACAGCCACCTACGAGCAGTACTTC
CDR3: CASKILDGTATYEQYF

V: TRBV9
D: .
J: TRBJ2-3
size: .
length: 13
DNA: TGTGCCAGCAGCGTAGCAGGTCTGGATACGCAGTATTTT
CDR3: CASSVAGLDTQYF

V: TRBV4-1
D: .
J: TRBJ2-5
size: once
length: 15
DNA: TGCGCCAGCAGCCAAGCCGCCCCGAATCAAGAGACCCAGTACTTC
CDR3: CASSQAAPNQETQYF